The TCR beta chain described here comes from a study of T cells in Graves' hyperthyroidism and ophthalmopathy. Template material for amplifying TCR beta CDR3 regions consisted of RNA transcripts. The study used the HTBI primer set for a first-round RT-PCR of the TCR CDR3. In TCRdb, the multiplex PCR reads were re-called with MiXCR into one record per CDR3 protein. The sample carries around 760,000 distinct CDR3 sequences, approximately 36% recorded once. This clonotype was observed at least ten times. The TCR was taken from a woman aged 40 to 50 with Graves' hyperthyroidism. Sequenced: blood.

The CDR3 DNA reads as TGTGCCACCTCGGATGCGGTGGCTGAAGCTTTCTTT. It specifies CATSDAVAEAFF. The gene calls are TRBV24-1 and TRBJ1-1; no reliable D call. V lost 9 bases to trimming and J lost 6 bases, with 13 bases between them. CDR3 length: 12 amino acids. Looked up from germline, CDR1 is KGHDR and CDR2 is SFDVKD.